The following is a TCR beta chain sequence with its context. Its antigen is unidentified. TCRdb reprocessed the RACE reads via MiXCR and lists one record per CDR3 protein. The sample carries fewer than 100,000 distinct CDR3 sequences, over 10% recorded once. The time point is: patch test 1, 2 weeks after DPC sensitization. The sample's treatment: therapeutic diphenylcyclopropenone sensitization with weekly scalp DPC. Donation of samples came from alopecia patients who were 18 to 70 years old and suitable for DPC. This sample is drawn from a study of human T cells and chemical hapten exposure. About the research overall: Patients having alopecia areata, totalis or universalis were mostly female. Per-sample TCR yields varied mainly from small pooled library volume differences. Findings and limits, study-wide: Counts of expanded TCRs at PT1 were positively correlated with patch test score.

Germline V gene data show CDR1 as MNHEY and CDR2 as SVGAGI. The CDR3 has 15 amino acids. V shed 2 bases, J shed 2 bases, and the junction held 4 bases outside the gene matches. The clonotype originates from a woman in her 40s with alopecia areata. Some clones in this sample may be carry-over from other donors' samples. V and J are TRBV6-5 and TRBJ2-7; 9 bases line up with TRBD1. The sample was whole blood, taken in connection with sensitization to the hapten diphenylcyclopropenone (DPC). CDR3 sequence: CASSYRGQGTYEQYF. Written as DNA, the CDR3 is TGTGCCAGCAGTTACCGGGGACAGGGCACCTACGAGCAGTACTTC.